The present T cell receptor beta chain was sequenced within a study of Ad26.COV2.S vaccination and SARS-CoV-2 variants. Study background: Intramuscularly, Ad26.COV2.S was given either once or twice, 56 days apart. Findings of the study overall: Substantial breadth was reported for post-vaccination spike-specific CD8+ and CD4+ T cells.

CDR1 is SQVTM, CDR2 ANQGSEA, per germline. The CDR3 is made up of 10 amino acids. Losses at the gene ends were 6 bases for V and 6 bases for J; bases not matched to a gene: 1. With regard to this clone: What it recognizes is unknown.

The assay was immunoSEQ multiplex PCR, and TCRdb's table has in-frame clones only and misses some. The table has 300,000 to 350,000 clones, roughly 90% seen once. As for treatment: around 19 received Ad26.COV2.S at low or high dose, single or two shots; about 5 received placebo; per-sample allocation not given. On day 63 after the first injection, vaccine and placebo recipients gave samples. Expressing Wuhan-strain SARS-CoV-2 spike, an Ad26 vector served as the vaccine. This clonotype originated in a person between 18 and 60 years old who received the Ad26.COV2.S COVID-19 vaccine or a placebo. Sequences were derived from peripheral blood, sampled in a trial of Ad26.COV2.S vaccine versus placebo. The J gene is TRBJ1-2, the V gene TRBV29-1; 7 positions agree with TRBD1. CDR3: CSVGQDGYTF. CDR3 in DNA: TGCAGCGTCGGACAGGATGGCTACACCTTC.